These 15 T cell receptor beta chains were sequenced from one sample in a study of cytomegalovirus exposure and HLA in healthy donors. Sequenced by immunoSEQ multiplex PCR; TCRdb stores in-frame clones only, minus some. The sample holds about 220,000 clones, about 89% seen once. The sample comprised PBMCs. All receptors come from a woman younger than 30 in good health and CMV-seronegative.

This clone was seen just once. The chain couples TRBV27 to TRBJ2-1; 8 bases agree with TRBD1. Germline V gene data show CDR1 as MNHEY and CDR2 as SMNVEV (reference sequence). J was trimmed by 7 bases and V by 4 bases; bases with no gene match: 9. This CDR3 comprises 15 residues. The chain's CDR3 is CASSSIQGVWNEQFF. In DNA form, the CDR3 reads TGTGCCAGCAGTTCCATACAGGGGGTATGGAATGAGCAGTTCTTC.

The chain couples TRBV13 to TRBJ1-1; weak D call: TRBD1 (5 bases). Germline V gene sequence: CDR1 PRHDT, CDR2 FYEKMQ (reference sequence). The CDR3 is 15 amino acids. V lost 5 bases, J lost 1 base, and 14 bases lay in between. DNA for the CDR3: TGTGCCAGCAGCGTTGACACCGGGGGGAACACTGAAGCTTTCTTT. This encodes CASSVDTGGNTEAFF.

The CDR3 coding sequence is TGTGCCAGCAGCCAAGATGCGGGACAGCCTTACAATGAGCAGTTCTTC. It translates to CASSQDAGQPYNEQFF. This chain uses TRBV4-2 with TRBJ2-1; weak D call: TRBD1 (7 bases). The V and J ends lost 0 bases and 4 bases respectively, with 13 bases between them. The V gene's germline CDR1 is LGHNA and CDR2 YNFKEQ. This CDR3 region has 16 residues.

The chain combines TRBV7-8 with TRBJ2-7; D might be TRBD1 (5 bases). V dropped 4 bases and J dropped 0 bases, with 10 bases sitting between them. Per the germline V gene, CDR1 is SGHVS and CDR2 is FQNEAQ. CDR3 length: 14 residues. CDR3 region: CASSWGDSSYEQYF. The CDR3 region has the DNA TGTGCCAGCAGCTGGGGTGACAGCTCCTACGAGCAGTACTTC.

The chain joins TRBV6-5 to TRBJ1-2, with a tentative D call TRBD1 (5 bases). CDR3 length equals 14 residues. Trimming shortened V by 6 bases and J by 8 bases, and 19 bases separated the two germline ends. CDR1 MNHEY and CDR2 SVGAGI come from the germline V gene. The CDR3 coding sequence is TGTGCCAGCAGGGGACTGGGAGCAGGGCCGGGCTACACCTTC. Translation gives CASRGLGAGPGYTF.

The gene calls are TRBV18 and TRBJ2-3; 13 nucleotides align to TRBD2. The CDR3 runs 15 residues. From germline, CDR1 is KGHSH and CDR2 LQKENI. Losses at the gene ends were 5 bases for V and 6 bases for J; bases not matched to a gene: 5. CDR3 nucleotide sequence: TGTGCCAGCTCATTCGGACTAGCGGGAGAGGATACGCAGTATTTT. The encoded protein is CASSFGLAGEDTQYF.

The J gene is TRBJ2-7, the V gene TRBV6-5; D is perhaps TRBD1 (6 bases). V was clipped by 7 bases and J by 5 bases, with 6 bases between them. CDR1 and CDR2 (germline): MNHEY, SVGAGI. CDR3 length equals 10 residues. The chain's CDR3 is CASKGDEQYF. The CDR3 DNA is TGTGCCAGCAAGGGGGACGAGCAGTACTTC.

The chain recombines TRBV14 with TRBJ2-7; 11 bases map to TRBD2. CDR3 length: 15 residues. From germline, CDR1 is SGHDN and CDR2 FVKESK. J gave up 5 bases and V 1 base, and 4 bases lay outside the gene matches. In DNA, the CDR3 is TGTGCCAGCAGCCAAGCTAGCGGGAGGTATCACGAGCAGTACTTC. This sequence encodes CASSQASGRYHEQYF.

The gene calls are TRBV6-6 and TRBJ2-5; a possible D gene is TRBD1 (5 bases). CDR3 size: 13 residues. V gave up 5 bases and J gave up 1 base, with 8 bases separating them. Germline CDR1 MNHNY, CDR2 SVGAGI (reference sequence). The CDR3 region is CASSQGVQETQYF. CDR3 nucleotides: TGTGCCAGCAGTCAAGGGGTCCAAGAGACCCAGTACTTC.

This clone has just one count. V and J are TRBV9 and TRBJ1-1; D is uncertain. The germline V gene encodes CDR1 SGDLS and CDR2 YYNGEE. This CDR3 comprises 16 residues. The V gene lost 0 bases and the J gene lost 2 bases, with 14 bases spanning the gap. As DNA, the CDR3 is TGTGCCAGCAGCGTAGCCCAAGCGGGTAGCAACACTGAAGCTTTCTTT. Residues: CASSVAQAGSNTEAFF.

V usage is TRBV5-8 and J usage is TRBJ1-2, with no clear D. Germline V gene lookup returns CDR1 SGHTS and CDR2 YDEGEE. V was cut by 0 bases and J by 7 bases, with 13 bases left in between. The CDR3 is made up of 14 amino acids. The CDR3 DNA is TGTGCCAGCAGCTTGGCGAGGAGGTTTGGTGGCTACACCTTC. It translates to CASSLARRFGGYTF.

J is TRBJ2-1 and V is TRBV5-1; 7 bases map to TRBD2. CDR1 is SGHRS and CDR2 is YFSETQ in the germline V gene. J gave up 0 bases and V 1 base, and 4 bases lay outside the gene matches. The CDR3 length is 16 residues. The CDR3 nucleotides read TGCGCCAGCAGCTTGTCGTGGGGGGGCTCCTACAATGAGCAGTTCTTC. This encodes CASSLSWGGSYNEQFF.

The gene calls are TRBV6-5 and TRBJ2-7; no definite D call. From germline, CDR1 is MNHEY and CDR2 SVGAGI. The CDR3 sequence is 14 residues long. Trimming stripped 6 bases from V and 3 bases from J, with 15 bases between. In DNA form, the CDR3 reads TGTGCCAGCAGGAACAGTGGTTTAGTCTACGAGCAGTACTTC. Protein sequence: CASRNSGLVYEQYF.

The CDR3: CASSLAYEGYTF. In DNA form, the CDR3 reads TGTGCCAGCAGCTTAGCGTATGAGGGCTACACCTTC. The chain combines TRBV7-9 with TRBJ1-2; no definite D call. The length of the CDR3 is 12 residues. Per germline, CDR1 SEHNR and CDR2 FQNEAQ (reference sequence). Trimming stripped 0 bases from V and 8 bases from J, with 7 bases between. Supplemented by reference TRBV7-9 and TRBJ1-2, the full variable domain reads DTGVSQNPRHKITKRGQNVTFRCDPISEHNRLYWYRQTLGQGPEFLTYFQNEAQLEKSRLLSDRFSAERPKGSFSTLEIQRTEQGDSAMYLCASSLAYEGYTFGSGTRLTVV.

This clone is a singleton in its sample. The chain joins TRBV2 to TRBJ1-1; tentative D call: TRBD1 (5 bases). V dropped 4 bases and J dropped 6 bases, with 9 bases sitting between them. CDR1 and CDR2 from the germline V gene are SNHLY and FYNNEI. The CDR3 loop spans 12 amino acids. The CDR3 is CASSASGSEAFF. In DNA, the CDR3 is TGTGCCAGCAGTGCCTCAGGGTCTGAAGCTTTCTTT.